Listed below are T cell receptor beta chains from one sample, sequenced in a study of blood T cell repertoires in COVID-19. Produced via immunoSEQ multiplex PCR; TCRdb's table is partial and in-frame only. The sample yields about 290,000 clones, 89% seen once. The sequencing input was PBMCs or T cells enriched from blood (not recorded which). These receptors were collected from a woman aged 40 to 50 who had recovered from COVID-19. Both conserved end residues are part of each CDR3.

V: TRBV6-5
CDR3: CASSYGNRAMNTEAFF

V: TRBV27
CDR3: CASSWSSRSNEQFF

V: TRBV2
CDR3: CASSKTGSGTEAFF

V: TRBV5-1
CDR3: CASSFRDSTTDTQYF

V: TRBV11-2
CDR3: CASSLGPDSNYGYTF

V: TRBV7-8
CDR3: CASSFIPKTDLSDF

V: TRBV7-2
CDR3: CASSLAGTGGKEKLFF

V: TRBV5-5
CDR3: CASSLDGTGNTEAFF

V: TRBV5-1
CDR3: CASREGTGYNSPLHF

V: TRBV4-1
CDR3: CASSQPGQGARYGYTF

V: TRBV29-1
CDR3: CSVEGPGTGLVDYGYTF

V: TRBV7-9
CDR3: CASSSPRQGLYNEQFF

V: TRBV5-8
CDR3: CASSPRVLAKNIQYF

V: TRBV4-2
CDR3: CASSQVARDTQYF

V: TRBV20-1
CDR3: CSASLSSNQPQHF

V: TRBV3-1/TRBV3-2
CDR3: CASSQEGLAGGLTDTQYF